The 3 T cell receptor beta chains below were found in one sample sequenced in a study of siplizumab effects on memory and regulatory T cells. The protocol was immunoSEQ multiplex PCR, while the TCRdb copy is restricted to in-frame clones and leaves out a portion. Found here are fewer than 1,500 clones, about 74% of them singletons; the top ten hold 83%. Sample: TEMRA CD8+ T cells sorted from blood. Subset: unstimulated CD8+ CD45RA+ effector memory T cells. These receptors came from a human donor in good health.

The genes are TRBV9 and TRBJ1-1; D is perhaps TRBD1 (5 bases). CDR1 and CDR2 from the germline V gene are SGDLS and YYNGEE. The CDR3 runs to 14 residues. Trimming shortened V by 4 bases and J by 3 bases, and 13 bases separated the two germline ends. CDR3 coding DNA: TGTGCCAGCAGCCAAGCAGGGCTTGACACTGAAGCTTTCTTT. This translates into CASSQAGLDTEAFF.

This clone was seen just once. The rearrangement links TRBV7-9 to TRBJ2-5; the D gene is possibly TRBD2 (7 bases). From germline, CDR1 is SEHNR and CDR2 FQNEAQ (reference sequence). The CDR3 extends over 16 amino acids. V was clipped by 5 bases and J by 3 bases, with 19 bases between them. DNA of the CDR3: TGTGCCAGCAGCCACACGTTTAGGGGGGGCGAAGAGACCCAGTACTTC. As protein: CASSHTFRGGEETQYF.

The rearrangement uses TRBV6-1 and TRBJ2-3; D is possibly TRBD1 (6 bases). V was clipped by 4 bases and J by 2 bases, with 19 bases between them. Germline V gene sequence: CDR1 MNHNS, CDR2 SASEGT. The CDR3 length is 17 residues. CDR3 sequence reads: CASSVVRGQTFTDTQYF. Here the CDR3 DNA reads TGTGCCAGCAGTGTTGTCAGGGGCCAAACCTTCACAGATACGCAGTATTTT.